The entry below gives a single T cell receptor beta chain sequence along with its context. Its antigen is still unknown. The sample is drawn from a study of shared clonotypes between healthy human individuals. Study in general: CD4 naive and memory got three plates each, CD8 naive two, CD8 memory one.

Deep was the level at which the assay was run. The data were produced by immunoSEQ multiplex PCR, yet TCRdb's version contains in-frame clones alone and is incomplete. The table records millions of clones, approximately 95% of them present only once. Terminally differentiated effector memory CD45RA+ cells were left out of the naive CD8 fraction, which was CD45RO-negative and positively selected for CCR7. Study outcomes and limitations: Sharing across four donors was highest in naive CD4 (around 5%) and lowest in memory CD8 (around 0.4%). Depth of sequencing was expected to influence donor clonotype sharing.

The CDR3 extends over 14 amino acids. Trimming cost V 3 bases and J 1 base, with 10 bases left between them. The germline CDR1 and CDR2 sequences are WSHSY and SAAADI. This TCR was recovered from a man in his late teens or twenties in good health. Sequenced: naive CD8+ T cells sorted from blood. The J gene is TRBJ2-7, the V gene TRBV10-2; no clear D. For the CDR3, the DNA is TGCGCCAGCAGTGATTCTACTAATTCCTACGAGCAGTACTTC. Protein: CASSDSTNSYEQYF.